This T cell receptor beta chain originates from a study of T-cell memory formation after mild COVID-19. Study-wide context: TCR clusters showed largely donor specificity.

Concerning this clonotype itself: Antigen: not known.

TCRdb independently ran MiXCR on the 5' RACE reads; one entry per CDR3 protein. The data show roughly 620,000 distinct CDR3 sequences, roughly 18% seen once. The germline gives CDR1 SGHTA, CDR2 FQGTGA. V lost 2 bases, J lost 9 bases, and 14 bases lay in between. This CDR3 is built from 14 residues. Study findings and constraints: CD4/CD8 balance characterized clones contracting day 15 to 85, and CD4+ skew characterized later expanders. A second wave of clones peaked on day 37, and their SARS-CoV-2 specificity went unconfirmed. Memory from before infection featured some responding clones, which suggests cross-reactive memory joined.

The sequenced sample consisted of PBMCs or a T cell subset sorted from them (not recorded which). The V call is TRBV7-3, the J call TRBJ2-4; D is perhaps TRBD2 (6 bases). The TCR was taken from an adult woman who had mild COVID-19 (a few samples of this study predate the infection). Cell type and time point are not known. The CDR3 nucleotides read TGTGCCAGCAGCTTAGCTCTCACGGAGGGCATTCAGTACTTC. Amino acid sequence: CASSLALTEGIQYF.